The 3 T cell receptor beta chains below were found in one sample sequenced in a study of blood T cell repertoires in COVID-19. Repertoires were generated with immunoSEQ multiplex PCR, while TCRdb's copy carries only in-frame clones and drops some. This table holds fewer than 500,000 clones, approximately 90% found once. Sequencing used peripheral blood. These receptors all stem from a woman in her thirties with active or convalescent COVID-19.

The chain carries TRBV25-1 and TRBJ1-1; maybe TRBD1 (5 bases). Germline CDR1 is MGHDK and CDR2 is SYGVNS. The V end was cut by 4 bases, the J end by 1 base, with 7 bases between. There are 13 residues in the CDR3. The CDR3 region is CASSVQGNTEAFF. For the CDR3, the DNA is TGTGCCAGCAGTGTTCAGGGGAACACTGAAGCTTTCTTT.

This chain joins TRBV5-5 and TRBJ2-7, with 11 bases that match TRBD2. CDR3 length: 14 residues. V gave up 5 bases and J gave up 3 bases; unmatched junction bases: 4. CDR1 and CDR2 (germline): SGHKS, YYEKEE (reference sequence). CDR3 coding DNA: TGTGCCAGCAGTTACGGGACTAGCGGCTACGAGCAGTACTTC. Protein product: CASSYGTSGYEQYF.

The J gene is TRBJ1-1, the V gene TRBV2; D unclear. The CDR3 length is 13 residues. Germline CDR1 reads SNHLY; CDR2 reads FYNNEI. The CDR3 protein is CATEKTLNTEAFF. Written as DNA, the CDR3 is TGTGCAACAGAGAAAACTTTGAACACTGAAGCTTTCTTT.